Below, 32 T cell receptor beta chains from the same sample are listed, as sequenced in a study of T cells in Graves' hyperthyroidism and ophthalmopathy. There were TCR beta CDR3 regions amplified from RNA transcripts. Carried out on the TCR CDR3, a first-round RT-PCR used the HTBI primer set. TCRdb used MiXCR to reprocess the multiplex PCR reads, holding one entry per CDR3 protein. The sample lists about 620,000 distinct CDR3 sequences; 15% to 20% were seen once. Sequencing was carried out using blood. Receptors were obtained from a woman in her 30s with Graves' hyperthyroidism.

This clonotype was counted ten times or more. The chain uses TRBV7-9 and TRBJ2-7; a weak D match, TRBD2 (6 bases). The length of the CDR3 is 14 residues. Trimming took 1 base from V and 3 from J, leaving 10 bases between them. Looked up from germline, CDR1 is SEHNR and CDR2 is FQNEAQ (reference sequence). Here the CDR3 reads CASSLGREYYEQYF. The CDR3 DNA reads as TGTGCCAGCAGCTTAGGACGGGAGTACTACGAGCAGTACTTC.

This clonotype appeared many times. The CDR3 here is CSARPKTGVRDEQYF. The CDR3 nucleotides are TGCAGTGCTCGACCAAAGACAGGGGTGCGGGACGAGCAGTACTTC. The genes are TRBV20-1 and TRBJ2-7, with 8 bases lining up with TRBD1. V lost 5 bases to trimming and J lost 5 bases; unmatched junction nucleotides: 14. This CDR3 is 15 amino acids long. Germline V gives CDR1 DFQATT, CDR2 SNEGSKA (reference sequence).

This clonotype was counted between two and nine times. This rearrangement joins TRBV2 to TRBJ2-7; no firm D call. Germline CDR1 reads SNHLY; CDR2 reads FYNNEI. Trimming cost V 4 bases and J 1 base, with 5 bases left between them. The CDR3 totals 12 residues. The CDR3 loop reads CASSVQSYEQYF. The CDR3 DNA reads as TGTGCCAGCAGTGTCCAGTCCTACGAGCAGTACTTC.

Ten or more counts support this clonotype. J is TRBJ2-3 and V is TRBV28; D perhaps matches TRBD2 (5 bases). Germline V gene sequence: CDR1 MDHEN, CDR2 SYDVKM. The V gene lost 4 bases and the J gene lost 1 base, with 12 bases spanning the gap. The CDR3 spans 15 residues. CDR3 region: CASSYGVGRTDTQYF. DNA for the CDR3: TGTGCCAGCAGTTACGGGGTGGGCCGCACAGATACGCAGTATTTT. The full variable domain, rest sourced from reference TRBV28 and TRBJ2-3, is DVKVTQSSRYLVKRTGEKVFLECVQDMDHENMFWYRQDPGLGLRLIYFSYDVKMKEKGDIPEGYSVSREKKERFSLILESASTNQTSMYLCASSYGVGRTDTQYFGPGTRLTVL.

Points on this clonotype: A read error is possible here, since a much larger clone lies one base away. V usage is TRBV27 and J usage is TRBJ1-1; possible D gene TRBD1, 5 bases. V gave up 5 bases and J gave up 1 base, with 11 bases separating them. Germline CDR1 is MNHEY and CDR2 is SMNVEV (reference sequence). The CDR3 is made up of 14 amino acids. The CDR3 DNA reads TGTGCCAGCAGTGCGGAGGGGCCGAACACTGAAGCTTTCTTT. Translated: CASSAEGPNTEAFF.

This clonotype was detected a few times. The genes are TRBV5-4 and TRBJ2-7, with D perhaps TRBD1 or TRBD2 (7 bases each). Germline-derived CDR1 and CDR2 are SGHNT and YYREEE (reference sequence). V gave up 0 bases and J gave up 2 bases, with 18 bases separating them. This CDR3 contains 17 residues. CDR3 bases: TGTGCCAGCAGCTTGGGGCCTAGCGGACAGGTCCCCTACGAGCAGTACTTC. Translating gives CASSLGPSGQVPYEQYF. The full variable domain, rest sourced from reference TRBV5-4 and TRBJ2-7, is ETGVTQSPTHLIKTRGQQVTLRCSSQSGHNTVSWYQQALGQGPQFIFQYYREEENGRGNFPPRFSGLQFPNYSSELNVNALELDDSALYLCASSLGPSGQVPYEQYFGPGTRLTVT.

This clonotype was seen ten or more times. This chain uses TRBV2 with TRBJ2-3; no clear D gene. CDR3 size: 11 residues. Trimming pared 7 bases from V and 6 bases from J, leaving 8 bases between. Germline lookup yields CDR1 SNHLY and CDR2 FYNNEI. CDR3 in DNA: TGTGCCAGCAATACGAGGGATACGCAGTATTTT. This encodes CASNTRDTQYF.

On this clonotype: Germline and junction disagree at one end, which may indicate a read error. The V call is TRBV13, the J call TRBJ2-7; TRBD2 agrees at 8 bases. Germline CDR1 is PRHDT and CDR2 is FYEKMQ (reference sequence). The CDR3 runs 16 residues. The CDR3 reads CASSVGAQRGTYEQYF. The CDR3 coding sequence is TGTGCCAGCAGCGTAGGGGCCCAGCGGGGGACCTACGAGCAGTACTTC.

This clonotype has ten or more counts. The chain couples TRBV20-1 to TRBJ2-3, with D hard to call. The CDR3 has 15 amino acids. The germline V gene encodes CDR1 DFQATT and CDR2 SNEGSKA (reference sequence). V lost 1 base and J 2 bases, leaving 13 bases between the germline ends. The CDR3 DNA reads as TGCAGTGCTAGAGGGCCGGACCCACCCACAGATACGCAGTATTTT. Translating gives CSARGPDPPTDTQYF.

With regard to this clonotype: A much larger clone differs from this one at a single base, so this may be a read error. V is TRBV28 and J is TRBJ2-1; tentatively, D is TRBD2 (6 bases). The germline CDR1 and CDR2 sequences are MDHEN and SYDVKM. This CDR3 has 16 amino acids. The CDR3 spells CASSSPWEVPYNGQFF. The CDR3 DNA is TGTGCCAGCAGTTCCCCCTGGGAGGTCCCTTACAATGGGCAGTTCTTC.

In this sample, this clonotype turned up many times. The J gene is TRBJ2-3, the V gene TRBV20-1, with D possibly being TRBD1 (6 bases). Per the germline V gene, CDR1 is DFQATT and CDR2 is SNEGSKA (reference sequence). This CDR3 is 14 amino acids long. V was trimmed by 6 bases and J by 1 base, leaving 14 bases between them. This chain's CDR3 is CSAKQGIGTDTQYF. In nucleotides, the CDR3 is TGCAGTGCGAAACAGGGAATCGGCACAGATACGCAGTATTTT.

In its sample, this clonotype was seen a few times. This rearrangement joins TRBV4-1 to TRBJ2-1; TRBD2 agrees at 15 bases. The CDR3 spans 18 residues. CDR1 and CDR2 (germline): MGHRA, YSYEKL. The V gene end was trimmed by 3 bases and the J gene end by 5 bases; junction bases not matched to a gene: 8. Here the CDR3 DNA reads TGCGCCAGCAGCCATCCCGGGACTAGCGGGAGGCAGGACAATGAGCAGTTCTTC. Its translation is CASSHPGTSGRQDNEQFF.

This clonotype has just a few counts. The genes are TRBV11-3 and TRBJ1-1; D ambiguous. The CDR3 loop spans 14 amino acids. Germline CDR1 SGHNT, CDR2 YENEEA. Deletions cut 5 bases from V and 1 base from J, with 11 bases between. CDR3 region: CASSAWTKNTEAFF. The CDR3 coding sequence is TGTGCCAGCAGCGCCTGGACGAAGAACACTGAAGCTTTCTTT.

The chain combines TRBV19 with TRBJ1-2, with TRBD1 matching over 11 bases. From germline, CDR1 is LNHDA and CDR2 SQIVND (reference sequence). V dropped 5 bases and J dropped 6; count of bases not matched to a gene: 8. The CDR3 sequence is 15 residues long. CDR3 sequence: CASSVWDRGKNGYTF. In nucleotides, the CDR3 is TGTGCCAGTAGTGTATGGGACAGGGGGAAGAATGGCTACACCTTC.

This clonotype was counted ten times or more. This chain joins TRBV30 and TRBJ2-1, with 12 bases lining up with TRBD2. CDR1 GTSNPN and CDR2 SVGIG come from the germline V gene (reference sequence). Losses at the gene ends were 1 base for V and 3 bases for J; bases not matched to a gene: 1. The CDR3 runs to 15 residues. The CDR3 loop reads CAWSEGLAGYNEQFF. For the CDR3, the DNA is TGTGCCTGGAGTGAGGGACTAGCGGGCTACAATGAGCAGTTCTTC. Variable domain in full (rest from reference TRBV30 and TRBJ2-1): SQTIHQWPATLVQPVGSPLSLECTVEGTSNPNLYWYRQAAGRGLQLLFYSVGIGQISSEVPQNLSASRPQDRQFILSSKKLLLSDSGFYLCAWSEGLAGYNEQFFGPGTRLTVL.

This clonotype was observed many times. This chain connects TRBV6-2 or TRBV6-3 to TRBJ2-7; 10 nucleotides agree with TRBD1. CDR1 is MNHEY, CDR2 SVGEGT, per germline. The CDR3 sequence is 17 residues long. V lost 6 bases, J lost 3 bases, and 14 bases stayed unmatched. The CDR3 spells CASRSFLRDRGGYEQYF. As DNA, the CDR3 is TGTGCCAGCAGATCTTTTCTCCGGGACAGGGGCGGCTACGAGCAGTACTTC.

The CDR3 region is CSARDRRSTDTQYF. In nucleotides, the CDR3 is TGCAGTGCCCGGGACAGGCGAAGCACAGATACGCAGTATTTT. The rearrangement uses TRBV20-1 and TRBJ2-3, with 8 bases lining up with TRBD1. The CDR3 totals 14 residues. Germline CDR1 DFQATT, CDR2 SNEGSKA (reference sequence). J was trimmed by 0 bases and V by 6 bases; bases with no gene match: 5.

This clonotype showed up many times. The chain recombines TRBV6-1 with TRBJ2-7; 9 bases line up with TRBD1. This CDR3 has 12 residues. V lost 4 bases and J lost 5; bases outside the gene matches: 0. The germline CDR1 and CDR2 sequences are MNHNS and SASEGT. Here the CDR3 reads CASSGTGDEQYF. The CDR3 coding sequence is TGTGCCAGCAGTGGGACAGGGGACGAGCAGTACTTC.

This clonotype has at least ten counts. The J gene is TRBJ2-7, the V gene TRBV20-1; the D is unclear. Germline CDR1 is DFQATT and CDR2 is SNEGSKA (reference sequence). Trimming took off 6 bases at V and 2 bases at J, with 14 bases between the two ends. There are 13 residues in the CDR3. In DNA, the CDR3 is TGCAGTGCCCGTGTGACGGCAGCCTACGAGCAGTACTTC. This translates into CSARVTAAYEQYF.

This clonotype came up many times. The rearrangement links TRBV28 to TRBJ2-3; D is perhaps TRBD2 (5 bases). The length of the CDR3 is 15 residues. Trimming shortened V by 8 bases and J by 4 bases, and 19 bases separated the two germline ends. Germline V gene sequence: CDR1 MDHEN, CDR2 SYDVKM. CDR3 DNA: TGTGCCAGCGGGCCCGGACCGGCCGGGGCAGATACGCAGTATTTT. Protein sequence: CASGPGPAGADTQYF.

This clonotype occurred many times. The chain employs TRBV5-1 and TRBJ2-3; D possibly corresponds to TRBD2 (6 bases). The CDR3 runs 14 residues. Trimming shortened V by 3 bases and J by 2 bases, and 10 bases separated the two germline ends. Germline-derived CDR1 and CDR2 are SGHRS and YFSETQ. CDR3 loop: CASSSGLDTDTQYF. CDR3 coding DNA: TGCGCCAGCAGCTCGGGACTTGACACAGATACGCAGTATTTT.

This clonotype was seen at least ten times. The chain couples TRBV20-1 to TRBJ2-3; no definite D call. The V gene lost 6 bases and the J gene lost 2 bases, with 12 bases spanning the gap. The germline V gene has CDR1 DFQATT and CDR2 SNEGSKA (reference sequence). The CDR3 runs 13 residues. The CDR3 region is CSAPRWDTDTQYF. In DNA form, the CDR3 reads TGCAGTGCCCCTCGTTGGGACACAGATACGCAGTATTTT.

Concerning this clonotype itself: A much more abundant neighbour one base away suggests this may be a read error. CDR3 in amino acids: CASSSSGSSHTGELFF. CDR3 DNA: TGCGCCAGCAGCTCGAGCGGGAGTAGCCACACCGGGGAGCTGTTTTTT. This chain links TRBV5-1 with TRBJ2-2; 8 bases line up with TRBD2. Germline V gene data show CDR1 as SGHRS and CDR2 as YFSETQ. The V gene end was trimmed by 3 bases and the J gene end by 3 bases; junction bases not matched to a gene: 7. This CDR3 contains 16 residues.

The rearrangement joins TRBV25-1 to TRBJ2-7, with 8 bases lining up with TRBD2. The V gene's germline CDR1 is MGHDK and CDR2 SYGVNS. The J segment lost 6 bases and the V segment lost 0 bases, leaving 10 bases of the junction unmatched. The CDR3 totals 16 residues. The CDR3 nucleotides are TGTGCCAGCAGTGAATATATGAGGGCGGGAGGAAGCGAGCAGTACTTC. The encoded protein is CASSEYMRAGGSEQYF.

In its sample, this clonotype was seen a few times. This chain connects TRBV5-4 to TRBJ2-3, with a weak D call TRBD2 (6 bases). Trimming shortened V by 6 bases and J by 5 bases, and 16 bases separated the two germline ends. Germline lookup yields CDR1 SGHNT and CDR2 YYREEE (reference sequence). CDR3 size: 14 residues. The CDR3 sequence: CASTSGGSLDTQYF. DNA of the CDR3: TGTGCCAGCACCTCCGGGGGATCGCTAGATACGCAGTATTTT.

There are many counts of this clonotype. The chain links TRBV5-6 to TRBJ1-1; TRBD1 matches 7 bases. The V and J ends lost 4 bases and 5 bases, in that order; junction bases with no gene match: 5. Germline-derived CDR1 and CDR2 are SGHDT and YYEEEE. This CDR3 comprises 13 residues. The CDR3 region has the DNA TGTGCCAGCAGCCGGGGACAGCGGACTGAAGCTTTCTTT. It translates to CASSRGQRTEAFF.

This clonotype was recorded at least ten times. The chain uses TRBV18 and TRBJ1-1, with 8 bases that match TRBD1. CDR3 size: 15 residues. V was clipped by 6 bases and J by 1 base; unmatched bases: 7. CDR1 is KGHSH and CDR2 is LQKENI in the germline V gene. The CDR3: CASSQSGGANTEAFF. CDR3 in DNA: TGTGCCAGCTCGCAGTCAGGGGGCGCGAACACTGAAGCTTTCTTT.

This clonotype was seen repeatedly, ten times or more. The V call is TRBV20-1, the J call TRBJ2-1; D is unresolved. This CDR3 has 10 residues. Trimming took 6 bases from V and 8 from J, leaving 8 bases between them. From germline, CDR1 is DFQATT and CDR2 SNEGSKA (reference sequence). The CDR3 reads CSARPYEQFF. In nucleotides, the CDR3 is TGCAGTGCCCGACCGTATGAGCAGTTCTTC.

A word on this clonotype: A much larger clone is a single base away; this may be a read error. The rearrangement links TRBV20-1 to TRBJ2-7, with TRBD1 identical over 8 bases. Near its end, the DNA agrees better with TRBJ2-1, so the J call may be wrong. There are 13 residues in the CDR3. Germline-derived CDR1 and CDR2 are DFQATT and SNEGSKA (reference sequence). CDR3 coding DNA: TGCAGTGCTAGACGACAGGGGTCCTACGAGCAGTTCTTC. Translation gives CSARRQGSYEQFF.

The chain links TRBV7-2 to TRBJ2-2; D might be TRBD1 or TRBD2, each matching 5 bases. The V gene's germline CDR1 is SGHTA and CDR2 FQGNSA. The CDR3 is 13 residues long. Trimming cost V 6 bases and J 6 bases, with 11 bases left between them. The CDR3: CASRTGPAGELFF. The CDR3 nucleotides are TGTGCCAGCAGGACGGGGCCTGCCGGGGAGCTGTTTTTT.

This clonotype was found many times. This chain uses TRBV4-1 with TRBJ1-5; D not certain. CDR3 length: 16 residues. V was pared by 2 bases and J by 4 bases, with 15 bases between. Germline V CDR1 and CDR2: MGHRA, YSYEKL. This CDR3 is CASSQQGAGPNQPQHF. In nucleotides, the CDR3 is TGCGCCAGCAGCCAACAAGGAGCCGGGCCAAATCAGCCCCAGCATTTT.

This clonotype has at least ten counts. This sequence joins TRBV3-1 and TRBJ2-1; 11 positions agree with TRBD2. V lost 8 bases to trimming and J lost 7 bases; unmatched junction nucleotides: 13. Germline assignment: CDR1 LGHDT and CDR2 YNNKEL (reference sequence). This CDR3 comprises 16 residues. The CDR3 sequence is CASWSSGRALRNEQFF. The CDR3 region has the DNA TGTGCCAGCTGGAGTAGCGGGAGGGCCTTGAGAAATGAGCAGTTCTTC.